Listed below are T cell receptor beta chains from one sample, sequenced in a study of blood T cell repertoires in COVID-19. The data were produced by immunoSEQ multiplex PCR, yet TCRdb's version contains in-frame clones alone and is incomplete. The repertoire consists of 95,000 to 100,000 clones, with 82% occurring once and the leading ten covering 10%. The material sequenced was peripheral blood. The source of these receptors is a man between 65 and 85 years old with acute or convalescent COVID-19. Each CDR3 is given with its conserved first and last residue. A D gene is named only where the DNA matches it firmly. Clone sizes are given selectively: once, few, many, or a class where the clone is expanded.

D gene,V gene,J gene,clone size,CDR3 protein,CDR3 DNA
TRBD1,TRBV2,TRBJ1-3,-,CASSGGQWNTIYF,TGTGCCAGCAGTGGGGGACAGTGGAACACCATATATTTT
-,TRBV5-1,TRBJ2-3,-,CASSLGTYSDTQYF,TGCGCCAGCAGCTTAGGGACATATTCAGATACGCAGTATTTT
-,TRBV4-1,TRBJ2-1,few,CASSQGQGLEQFF,TGCGCCAGCAGCCAAGGCCAGGGACTTGAGCAGTTCTTC
-,TRBV24-1,TRBJ2-1,-,CATSARQAGAYNEQFF,TGTGCCACCAGCGCCCGACAGGCTGGGGCCTACAATGAGCAGTTCTTC
-,TRBV6-6,TRBJ2-7,-,CASYSPNYEQYF,TGTGCCAGCTACAGCCCGAACTACGAGCAGTACTTC
-,TRBV5-6,TRBJ1-3,once,CASSLQLSSGNTIYF,TGTGCCAGCAGCTTACAGCTTAGCTCTGGAAACACCATATATTTT
-,TRBV19,TRBJ1-5,-,CASSGNRDTYQPQHF,TGTGCCAGTAGCGGAAACCGGGACACCTATCAGCCCCAGCATTTT
TRBD1,TRBV6-1,TRBJ1-3,-,CASSDRIGGPSGNTIYF,TGTGCCAGCAGTGACCGTATAGGGGGCCCTTCTGGAAACACCATATATTTT
-,TRBV12-3/TRBV12-4,TRBJ2-7,-,CASSPKRQLQYF,TGTGCCAGCAGTCCGAAGAGACAGCTCCAGTACTTC
TRBD2,TRBV7-9,TRBJ2-1,-,CASSMASGYNEQFF,TGTGCCAGTTCGATGGCTAGCGGATACAATGAGCAGTTCTTC
TRBD2,TRBV11-2,TRBJ2-1,once,CASGVTSGGVNEQFF,TGTGCCAGCGGAGTTACTAGCGGGGGTGTCAATGAGCAGTTCTTC
TRBD1,TRBV6-1,TRBJ2-3,-,CASSERQGDTQYF,TGTGCCAGCAGTGAGAGACAGGGAGATACGCAGTATTTT
-,TRBV4-1,TRBJ2-2,-,CASSQVSSGRSGGELFF,TGCGCCAGCAGCCAAGTAAGTTCCGGGCGCAGCGGCGGGGAGCTGTTTTTT
-,TRBV5-1,TRBJ2-1,-,CASSLVGEAYNEQFF,TGCGCCAGCAGCTTGGTAGGGGAGGCTTACAATGAGCAGTTCTTC
TRBD2,TRBV6-5,TRBJ2-7,-,CASSKREGYEQYF,TGTGCCAGCAGTAAGCGGGAGGGCTACGAGCAGTACTTC
TRBD2,TRBV2,TRBJ2-1,-,CASSDGRGGFSEQFF,TGTGCCAGCAGTGATGGGCGGGGGGGTTTCAGTGAGCAGTTCTTC
TRBD1,TRBV6-5,TRBJ1-5,few,CASSSDRYSNQPQHF,TGTGCCAGCAGTTCGGACAGGTACTCCAATCAGCCCCAGCATTTT
-,TRBV6-1,TRBJ2-4,-,CASSSSSGNPYF,TGTGCCAGCAGTTCCTCATCGGGAAATCCGTACTTC
TRBD2,TRBV7-3,TRBJ2-7,-,CASSREGGNYEQYF,TGTGCCAGCAGCCGGGAGGGCGGGAACTACGAGCAGTACTTC
-,TRBV6-5,TRBJ2-1,-,CASSPGLRYNEQFF,TGTGCCAGCAGTCCCGGGTTACGTTACAATGAGCAGTTCTTC
TRBD2,TRBV19,TRBJ2-5,-,CASSMGAGVKETQYF,TGTGCCAGTAGTATGGGAGCGGGGGTAAAAGAGACCCAGTACTTC
-,TRBV5-1,TRBJ1-1,-,CASSLGGLGTEAFF,TGCGCCAGCAGCTTGGGAGGACTGGGCACTGAAGCTTTCTTT
TRBD1,TRBV27,TRBJ1-6,few,CASSSRDRGSPLHF,TGTGCCAGCAGTTCCCGGGACAGAGGTTCACCCCTCCACTTT
-,TRBV28,TRBJ2-5,-,CASRSQWGGTQYF,TGTGCCAGCAGGTCACAGTGGGGAGGAACCCAGTACTTC
-,TRBV29-1,TRBJ2-7,-,CSVVGGKSSSYEQYF,TGCAGCGTTGTAGGGGGAAAGTCGAGCTCCTACGAGCAGTACTTC
TRBD1,TRBV4-3,TRBJ1-2,-,CASSQDSTGAYYGYTF,TGCGCCAGCAGCCAAGATAGTACAGGGGCTTACTATGGCTACACCTTC
-,TRBV11-2,TRBJ1-1,-,CASSGHRAGFFEAFF,TGTGCCAGCAGCGGGCACAGGGCAGGATTTTTTGAAGCTTTCTTT
TRBD2,TRBV9,TRBJ2-3,-,CASSVDRTSGTDTQYF,TGTGCCAGCAGCGTAGATCGGACTAGCGGCACAGATACGCAGTATTTT
TRBD2,TRBV10-2,TRBJ2-3,-,CASTPGLAGNTQYF,TGCGCCAGCACCCCGGGACTAGCGGGGAATACGCAGTATTTT
TRBD1,TRBV19,TRBJ1-2,-,CASSPFDRDRGYTF,TGTGCCAGTAGCCCATTCGACAGGGACCGTGGCTACACCTTC
-,TRBV7-9,TRBJ1-1,-,CASSLALAGENTEAFF,TGTGCCAGCAGCTTAGCTCTTGCGGGCGAGAACACTGAAGCTTTCTTT
TRBD1,TRBV3-1/TRBV3-2,TRBJ1-3,-,CASSHRGFGNTIYF,TGTGCCAGCAGCCACAGGGGGTTTGGAAACACCATATATTTT
TRBD1,TRBV7-9,TRBJ1-3,-,CASSQGQGEGNTIYF,TGTGCCAGCAGCCAAGGACAGGGGGAAGGAAACACCATATATTTT
TRBD1,TRBV18,TRBJ1-3,-,CASSQDRASSGNTIYF,TGTGCCAGCTCACAAGACAGGGCCAGCTCTGGAAACACCATATATTTT
TRBD2,TRBV29-1,TRBJ2-3,-,CSVVGTSGFLTSTDTQYF,TGCAGCGTTGTGGGGACTAGCGGGTTCCTCACTAGCACAGATACGCAGTATTTT
-,TRBV9,TRBJ2-3,-,CASPPGADTQYF,TGTGCCAGCCCCCCCGGTGCAGATACGCAGTATTTT
-,TRBV3-1/TRBV3-2,TRBJ1-1,-,CASSQIPPELFF,TGTGCCAGCAGCCAGATCCCACCCGAGCTATTTTTT
-,TRBV20-1,TRBJ1-5,-,CSASSRGTSNQPQHF,TGCAGTGCTAGTTCCAGGGGTACGAGCAATCAGCCCCAGCATTTT
-,TRBV5-1,TRBJ1-2,-,CASSLADNSGYGYTF,TGCGCCAGCAGCTTGGCCGACAACAGCGGCTATGGCTACACCTTC
-,TRBV4-3,TRBJ1-3,-,CASSQNYRASGNTIYF,TGCGCCAGCAGCCAGAATTACAGGGCCAGTGGAAACACCATATATTTT
-,TRBV5-4,TRBJ1-2,-,CASSPRVSTEGYTF,TGTGCCAGCAGCCCCAGGGTTTCAACGGAGGGCTACACCTTC
-,TRBV29-1,TRBJ2-7,-,CSVVRDSYEQYF,TGCAGCGTTGTCCGGGACTCCTACGAGCAGTACTTC
-,TRBV3-1/TRBV3-2,TRBJ1-2,-,CASSPLGADYGYTF,TGTGCCAGCAGCCCCTTGGGGGCGGACTATGGCTACACCTTC
-,TRBV4-2,TRBJ2-3,-,CASSTLGLDTQYF,TGTGCCAGCAGCACTCTCGGACTGGATACGCAGTATTTT
TRBD1,TRBV3-1/TRBV3-2,TRBJ1-2,-,CASSQEGGSTNYGYTF,TGTGCCAGCAGCCAAGAAGGGGGCAGTACTAACTATGGCTACACCTTC
-,TRBV2,TRBJ1-4,once,CASMRRGIDEKLFF,TGTGCCAGCATGAGGAGGGGTATCGATGAAAAACTGTTTTTT
TRBD1,TRBV5-5,TRBJ1-3,-,CASTQYRGSGNTIYF,TGTGCCAGCACCCAATACAGGGGCTCTGGAAACACCATATATTTT
-,TRBV2,TRBJ1-5,-,CASSITGNRGRNQPQHF,TGTGCCAGCAGTATAACAGGGAACCGGGGCCGCAATCAGCCCCAGCATTTT
TRBD2,TRBV4-1,TRBJ2-7,-,CASSLVLREGHEQYF,TGCGCCAGCAGCCTAGTATTACGGGAGGGCCACGAGCAGTACTTC
-,TRBV5-1,TRBJ1-1,-,CASSPGQNTEAFF,TGCGCCAGCAGCCCCGGACAGAACACTGAAGCTTTCTTT
TRBD1,TRBV27,TRBJ1-6,-,CASRTGSPLNSPLHF,TGTGCCAGCAGGACAGGGTCTCCCCTCAATTCACCCCTCCACTTT
-,TRBV28,TRBJ2-7,-,CASSPGSVTYEQYF,TGTGCCAGCAGTCCCGGGAGTGTCACCTACGAGCAGTACTTC